The rows below give T cell receptor beta chains drawn from one sample of a study of cytomegalovirus exposure and HLA in healthy donors. Produced via immunoSEQ multiplex PCR; TCRdb's table is partial and in-frame only. The table has approximately 150,000 clones, approximately 9% seen once. Material: PBMCs. These receptor sequences come from a male donor in good health and CMV-seronegative. Both conserved end residues are part of each CDR3. Fields, in order: clone size, CDR3 length, D gene, V gene, J gene, CDR3 protein, CDR3 DNA. D genes are given only for firm matches. Clone sizes are given selectively: once, few, many, or a class where the clone is expanded.

clone_size: few; cdr3_length: 15; d_call: TRBD2; v_call: TRBV4-1; j_call: TRBJ2-7; cdr3_aa: CASSQVVGGAYEQYF; cdr3_nt: TGCGCCAGCAGCCAAGTGGTGGGGGGGGCCTACGAGCAGTACTTC
clone_size: -; cdr3_length: 15; d_call: TRBD2; v_call: TRBV5-4; j_call: TRBJ2-1; cdr3_aa: CASSLVAGAPNEQFF; cdr3_nt: TGTGCCAGCAGCTTGGTTGCGGGAGCCCCCAATGAGCAGTTCTTC
clone_size: -; cdr3_length: 14; d_call: -; v_call: TRBV28; j_call: TRBJ1-3; cdr3_aa: CASSIRTAGNTIYF; cdr3_nt: TGTGCCAGCAGTATTAGGACAGCCGGAAACACCATATATTTT
clone_size: -; cdr3_length: 14; d_call: -; v_call: TRBV11-3; j_call: TRBJ1-1; cdr3_aa: CASSFSHMNTEAFF; cdr3_nt: TGTGCCAGCAGCTTTTCTCACATGAACACTGAAGCTTTCTTT
clone_size: -; cdr3_length: 13; d_call: -; v_call: TRBV19; j_call: TRBJ1-1; cdr3_aa: CATQQARNTEAFF; cdr3_nt: TGTGCCACTCAACAGGCCCGGAACACTGAAGCTTTCTTT
clone_size: few; cdr3_length: 15; d_call: -; v_call: TRBV28; j_call: TRBJ2-7; cdr3_aa: CASSSPDRISYEQYF; cdr3_nt: TGTGCCAGCAGTTCCCCCGACAGGATCTCCTACGAGCAGTACTTC
clone_size: few; cdr3_length: 17; d_call: TRBD2; v_call: TRBV5-8; j_call: TRBJ2-5; cdr3_aa: CASSPGSGRALEETQYF; cdr3_nt: TGTGCCAGCAGCCCCGGTAGCGGGAGGGCCCTCGAGGAGACCCAGTACTTC
clone_size: -; cdr3_length: 14; d_call: -; v_call: TRBV5-4; j_call: TRBJ2-2; cdr3_aa: CASSLPGGGGELFF; cdr3_nt: TGTGCCAGCAGCTTGCCAGGTGGTGGCGGGGAGCTGTTTTTT
clone_size: few; cdr3_length: 14; d_call: -; v_call: TRBV29-1; j_call: TRBJ2-7; cdr3_aa: CSVRIQGPTYEQYF; cdr3_nt: TGCAGCGTTAGAATCCAGGGGCCAACCTACGAGCAGTACTTC
clone_size: -; cdr3_length: 16; d_call: -; v_call: TRBV7-8; j_call: TRBJ1-6; cdr3_aa: CASSRMGGSYNSPLHF; cdr3_nt: TGTGCCAGCAGCCGAATGGGGGGCTCCTATAATTCACCCCTCCACTTT
clone_size: -; cdr3_length: 16; d_call: TRBD2; v_call: TRBV19; j_call: TRBJ2-5; cdr3_aa: CASSMPSGGAQETQYF; cdr3_nt: TGTGCCAGTAGTATGCCCAGCGGGGGAGCCCAAGAGACCCAGTACTTC
clone_size: -; cdr3_length: 13; d_call: TRBD1; v_call: TRBV19; j_call: TRBJ2-7; cdr3_aa: CASSIQGVGEQYF; cdr3_nt: TGTGCCAGTAGTATCCAGGGGGTAGGCGAGCAGTACTTC
clone_size: -; cdr3_length: 15; d_call: -; v_call: TRBV7-3; j_call: TRBJ2-2; cdr3_aa: CASRVGDSNTGELFF; cdr3_nt: TGTGCCAGCAGGGTAGGAGACTCGAACACCGGGGAGCTGTTTTTT
clone_size: few; cdr3_length: 15; d_call: -; v_call: TRBV5-4; j_call: TRBJ2-6; cdr3_aa: CASSLVSSGANVLTF; cdr3_nt: TGTGCCAGCAGCTTGGTCAGCTCTGGGGCCAACGTCCTGACTTTC
clone_size: -; cdr3_length: 14; d_call: -; v_call: TRBV29-1; j_call: TRBJ2-5; cdr3_aa: CSVSSTTAQETQYF; cdr3_nt: TGCAGCGTTTCCAGTACCACAGCCCAAGAGACCCAGTACTTC
clone_size: -; cdr3_length: 14; d_call: -; v_call: TRBV6-1; j_call: TRBJ2-2; cdr3_aa: CASSVLRGTGELFF; cdr3_nt: TGTGCCAGCAGTGTGTTGCGCGGCACCGGGGAGCTGTTTTTT
clone_size: few; cdr3_length: 15; d_call: TRBD1; v_call: TRBV5-1; j_call: TRBJ2-2; cdr3_aa: CASSPGQGAVGELFF; cdr3_nt: TGCGCCAGCAGCCCGGGACAGGGGGCGGTCGGGGAGCTGTTTTTT
clone_size: few; cdr3_length: 14; d_call: -; v_call: TRBV28; j_call: TRBJ1-2; cdr3_aa: CASREGQPNYGYTF; cdr3_nt: TGTGCCAGCAGAGAGGGACAACCTAACTATGGCTACACCTTC
clone_size: -; cdr3_length: 13; d_call: -; v_call: TRBV4-1; j_call: TRBJ1-5; cdr3_aa: CASSQGRGQPQHF; cdr3_nt: TGCGCCAGCAGCCAAGGACGGGGACAGCCCCAGCATTTT
clone_size: few; cdr3_length: 15; d_call: TRBD1; v_call: TRBV19; j_call: TRBJ1-3; cdr3_aa: CASGDRAFAGNTIYF; cdr3_nt: TGTGCCAGTGGCGACAGGGCCTTTGCTGGAAACACCATATATTTT
clone_size: few; cdr3_length: 16; d_call: -; v_call: TRBV19; j_call: TRBJ1-4; cdr3_aa: CASSSQTGSGGGKLFF; cdr3_nt: TGTGCCAGTAGTAGCCAGACAGGCTCCGGCGGGGGAAAACTGTTTTTT
clone_size: -; cdr3_length: 20; d_call: -; v_call: TRBV5-1; j_call: TRBJ2-7; cdr3_aa: CASSLVSLNPLQRGGDEQYF; cdr3_nt: TGCGCCAGCAGCTTGGTTTCCCTTAACCCCCTCCAAAGGGGTGGGGACGAGCAGTACTTC
clone_size: -; cdr3_length: 12; d_call: -; v_call: TRBV5-6; j_call: TRBJ2-7; cdr3_aa: CASSLPWHEQYF; cdr3_nt: TGTGCCAGCAGCTTGCCCTGGCACGAGCAGTACTTC
clone_size: few; cdr3_length: 15; d_call: -; v_call: TRBV5-1; j_call: TRBJ1-2; cdr3_aa: CASSPDLGQYVGYTF; cdr3_nt: TGCGCCAGCAGCCCCGACCTTGGACAGTATGTCGGCTACACCTTC
clone_size: -; cdr3_length: 15; d_call: TRBD2; v_call: TRBV4-3; j_call: TRBJ2-7; cdr3_aa: CASSQEGSGRYEQYF; cdr3_nt: TGCGCCAGCAGCCAAGAGGGTAGCGGGAGGTACGAGCAGTACTTC
clone_size: few; cdr3_length: 16; d_call: -; v_call: TRBV11-2; j_call: TRBJ2-7; cdr3_aa: CASSLGEGLSFYEQYF; cdr3_nt: TGTGCCAGCAGCTTAGGTGAGGGACTGTCTTTCTACGAGCAGTACTTC
clone_size: few; cdr3_length: 12; d_call: -; v_call: TRBV2; j_call: TRBJ2-1; cdr3_aa: CASSRELNEQFF; cdr3_nt: TGTGCCAGCAGCCGGGAACTCAATGAGCAGTTCTTC
clone_size: -; cdr3_length: 16; d_call: TRBD2; v_call: TRBV7-3; j_call: TRBJ2-2; cdr3_aa: CASSSGWSGSSGELFF; cdr3_nt: TGTGCCAGCAGCAGCGGATGGAGCGGGAGCTCCGGGGAGCTGTTTTTT
clone_size: -; cdr3_length: 13; d_call: -; v_call: TRBV27; j_call: TRBJ2-7; cdr3_aa: CASSPQGDYEQYF; cdr3_nt: TGTGCCAGCAGTCCCCAGGGCGACTACGAGCAGTACTTC
clone_size: -; cdr3_length: 15; d_call: TRBD2; v_call: TRBV9; j_call: TRBJ2-1; cdr3_aa: CASSEGLATYNEQFF; cdr3_nt: TGTGCCAGCAGCGAAGGACTAGCGACGTACAATGAGCAGTTCTTC
clone_size: few; cdr3_length: 12; d_call: -; v_call: TRBV28; j_call: TRBJ1-1; cdr3_aa: CASSFNGAEAFF; cdr3_nt: TGTGCCAGCAGTTTTAATGGAGCTGAAGCTTTCTTT
clone_size: -; cdr3_length: 13; d_call: -; v_call: TRBV4-2; j_call: TRBJ1-4; cdr3_aa: CASSPQRGEKLFF; cdr3_nt: TGTGCCAGCAGCCCCCAACGTGGCGAAAAACTGTTTTTT
clone_size: few; cdr3_length: 13; d_call: -; v_call: TRBV5-8; j_call: TRBJ2-6; cdr3_aa: CASSLSGANVLTF; cdr3_nt: TGTGCCAGCAGCTTGTCGGGGGCCAACGTCCTGACTTTC
clone_size: -; cdr3_length: 11; d_call: -; v_call: TRBV20-1; j_call: TRBJ1-1; cdr3_aa: CSADHSTKAFF; cdr3_nt: TGCAGTGCTGACCACTCGACAAAAGCTTTCTTT
clone_size: -; cdr3_length: 16; d_call: TRBD1; v_call: TRBV2; j_call: TRBJ2-3; cdr3_aa: CASSYRGRSVTDTQYF; cdr3_nt: TGTGCCAGCAGTTACAGGGGGCGCTCGGTCACAGATACGCAGTATTTT
clone_size: few; cdr3_length: 14; d_call: -; v_call: TRBV18; j_call: TRBJ2-1; cdr3_aa: CASSPRTAGNEQFF; cdr3_nt: TGTGCCAGCTCACCAAGGACAGCGGGAAATGAGCAGTTCTTC
clone_size: -; cdr3_length: 13; d_call: -; v_call: TRBV7-2; j_call: TRBJ1-5; cdr3_aa: CASSLGRSSPQHF; cdr3_nt: TGTGCCAGCAGCTTGGGCAGATCCTCGCCCCAGCATTTT
clone_size: few; cdr3_length: 15; d_call: TRBD1; v_call: TRBV7-2; j_call: TRBJ2-6; cdr3_aa: CASSPGTAGANVLTF; cdr3_nt: TGTGCCAGCAGTCCCGGGACAGCTGGGGCCAACGTCCTGACTTTC
clone_size: -; cdr3_length: 17; d_call: -; v_call: TRBV6-1; j_call: TRBJ2-2; cdr3_aa: CASSAWGLTGGYGELFF; cdr3_nt: TGTGCCAGCAGTGCCTGGGGACTTACAGGAGGGTACGGGGAGCTGTTTTTT
clone_size: few; cdr3_length: 17; d_call: -; v_call: TRBV5-1; j_call: TRBJ1-1; cdr3_aa: CASSLEGVWGADTEAFF; cdr3_nt: TGCGCCAGCAGCTTAGAGGGGGTTTGGGGAGCGGACACTGAAGCTTTCTTT
clone_size: few; cdr3_length: 15; d_call: -; v_call: TRBV5-4; j_call: TRBJ1-1; cdr3_aa: CASSFRTPDNTEAFF; cdr3_nt: TGTGCCAGCAGCTTTCGGACACCTGACAACACTGAAGCTTTCTTT
clone_size: -; cdr3_length: 15; d_call: -; v_call: TRBV19; j_call: TRBJ1-1; cdr3_aa: CASSIVAAVVAEAFF; cdr3_nt: TGTGCCAGTAGTATAGTGGCGGCGGTTGTTGCTGAAGCTTTCTTT
clone_size: few; cdr3_length: 16; d_call: -; v_call: TRBV11-2; j_call: TRBJ1-6; cdr3_aa: CASSLARVVSNSPLHF; cdr3_nt: TGTGCCAGCAGCTTAGCCAGGGTGGTTTCTAATTCACCCCTCCACTTT
clone_size: few; cdr3_length: 14; d_call: -; v_call: TRBV7-2; j_call: TRBJ2-7; cdr3_aa: CASSPYGSSYEQYF; cdr3_nt: TGTGCCAGCAGCCCTTACGGGAGCTCCTACGAGCAGTACTTC
clone_size: few; cdr3_length: 11; d_call: -; v_call: TRBV28; j_call: TRBJ1-1; cdr3_aa: CASRQNTEAFF; cdr3_nt: TGTGCCAGCAGACAGAACACTGAAGCTTTCTTT
clone_size: -; cdr3_length: 14; d_call: TRBD1; v_call: TRBV12-5; j_call: TRBJ1-2; cdr3_aa: CASGPTGGYGGYTF; cdr3_nt: TGTGCTAGTGGCCCAACAGGGGGGTATGGTGGCTACACCTTC
clone_size: few; cdr3_length: 14; d_call: -; v_call: TRBV7-2; j_call: TRBJ2-1; cdr3_aa: CASSGHSSYNEQFF; cdr3_nt: TGTGCCAGCAGCGGACACAGCTCCTACAATGAGCAGTTCTTC
clone_size: few; cdr3_length: 13; d_call: -; v_call: TRBV7-9; j_call: TRBJ1-1; cdr3_aa: CASSLPGGTEAFF; cdr3_nt: TGTGCCAGCAGCCTCCCAGGCGGGACTGAAGCTTTCTTT
clone_size: few; cdr3_length: 15; d_call: TRBD1; v_call: TRBV5-6; j_call: TRBJ1-2; cdr3_aa: CASSLGSRGYYGYTF; cdr3_nt: TGTGCCAGCAGCTTGGGGAGCAGGGGGTACTATGGCTACACCTTC
clone_size: few; cdr3_length: 14; d_call: -; v_call: TRBV5-6; j_call: TRBJ2-7; cdr3_aa: CASSFARASYEQYF; cdr3_nt: TGTGCCAGCAGCTTTGCCAGGGCCTCCTACGAGCAGTACTTC
clone_size: -; cdr3_length: 16; d_call: TRBD1; v_call: TRBV5-1; j_call: TRBJ1-2; cdr3_aa: CASSLHAGQGNYGYTF; cdr3_nt: TGCGCCAGCAGCTTGCACGCAGGACAGGGGAACTATGGCTACACCTTC
clone_size: few; cdr3_length: 13; d_call: -; v_call: TRBV27; j_call: TRBJ2-7; cdr3_aa: CASSSKVPGEQYF; cdr3_nt: TGTGCCAGCAGCTCTAAAGTTCCGGGTGAGCAGTACTTC
clone_size: few; cdr3_length: 14; d_call: -; v_call: TRBV9; j_call: TRBJ2-7; cdr3_aa: CASSVGDNVHEQYF; cdr3_nt: TGTGCCAGCAGCGTAGGAGACAATGTACACGAGCAGTACTTC
clone_size: -; cdr3_length: 15; d_call: -; v_call: TRBV7-9; j_call: TRBJ2-1; cdr3_aa: CASSLAPGRQDEQFF; cdr3_nt: TGTGCCAGCAGCTTAGCGCCAGGGAGGCAGGATGAGCAGTTCTTC
clone_size: few; cdr3_length: 16; d_call: -; v_call: TRBV2; j_call: TRBJ1-2; cdr3_aa: CASSDARSSYNYGYTF; cdr3_nt: TGTGCCAGCAGTGACGCCCGGTCTTCTTATAACTATGGCTACACCTTC
clone_size: -; cdr3_length: 14; d_call: TRBD1; v_call: TRBV29-1; j_call: TRBJ2-5; cdr3_aa: CSVDGQGDQETQYF; cdr3_nt: TGCAGCGTCGACGGACAGGGGGATCAAGAGACCCAGTACTTC